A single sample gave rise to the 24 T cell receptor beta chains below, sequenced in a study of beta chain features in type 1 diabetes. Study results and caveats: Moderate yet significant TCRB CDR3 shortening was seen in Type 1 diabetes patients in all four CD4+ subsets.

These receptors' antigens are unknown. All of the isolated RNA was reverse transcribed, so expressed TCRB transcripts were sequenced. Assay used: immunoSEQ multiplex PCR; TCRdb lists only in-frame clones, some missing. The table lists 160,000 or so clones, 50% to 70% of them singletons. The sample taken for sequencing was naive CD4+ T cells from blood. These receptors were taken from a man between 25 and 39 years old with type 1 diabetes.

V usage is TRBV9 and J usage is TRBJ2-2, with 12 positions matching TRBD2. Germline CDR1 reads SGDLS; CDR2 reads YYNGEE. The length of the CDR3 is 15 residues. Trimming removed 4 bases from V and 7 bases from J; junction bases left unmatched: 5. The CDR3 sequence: CASSPRTSGDGELFF. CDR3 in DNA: TGTGCCAGCAGCCCCCGGACTAGCGGGGACGGGGAGCTGTTTTTT.

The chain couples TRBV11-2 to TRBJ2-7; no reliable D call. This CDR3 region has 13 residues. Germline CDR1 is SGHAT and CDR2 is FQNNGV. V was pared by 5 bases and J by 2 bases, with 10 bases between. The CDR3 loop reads CASSSVRTYEQYF. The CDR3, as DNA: TGTGCCAGCAGCAGTGTGAGAACCTACGAGCAGTACTTC.

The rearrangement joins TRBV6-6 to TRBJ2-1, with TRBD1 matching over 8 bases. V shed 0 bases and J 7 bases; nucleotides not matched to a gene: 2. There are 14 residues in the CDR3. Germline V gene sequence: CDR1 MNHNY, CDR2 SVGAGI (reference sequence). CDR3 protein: CASSYSWTGNEQFF. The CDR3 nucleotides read TGTGCCAGCAGTTACTCGTGGACAGGGAATGAGCAGTTCTTC.

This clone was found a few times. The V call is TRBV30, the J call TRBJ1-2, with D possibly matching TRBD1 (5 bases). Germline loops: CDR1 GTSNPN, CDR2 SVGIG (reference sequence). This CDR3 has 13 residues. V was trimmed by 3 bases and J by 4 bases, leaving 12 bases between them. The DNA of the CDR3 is TGTGCCTGGAGATCGGGGGAGTTCTATGGCTACACCTTC. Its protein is CAWRSGEFYGYTF.

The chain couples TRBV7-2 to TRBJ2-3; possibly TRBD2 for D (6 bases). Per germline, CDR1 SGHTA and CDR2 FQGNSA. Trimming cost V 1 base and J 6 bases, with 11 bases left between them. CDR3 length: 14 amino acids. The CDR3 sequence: CASSLGLGRDTQYF. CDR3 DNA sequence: TGTGCCAGCAGCTTAGGTTTAGGGAGGGATACGCAGTATTTT.

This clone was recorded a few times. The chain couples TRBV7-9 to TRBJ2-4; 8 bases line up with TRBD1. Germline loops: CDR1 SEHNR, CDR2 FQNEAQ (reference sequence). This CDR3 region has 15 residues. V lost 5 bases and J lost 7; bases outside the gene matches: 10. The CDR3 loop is CASSPSRQGANIQYF. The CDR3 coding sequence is TGTGCCAGCAGCCCGAGCCGGCAGGGGGCGAACATTCAGTACTTC. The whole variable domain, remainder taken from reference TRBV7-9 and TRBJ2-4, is DTGVSQNPRHKITKRGQNVTFRCDPISEHNRLYWYRQTLGQGPEFLTYFQNEAQLEKSRLLSDRFSAERPKGSFSTLEIQRTEQGDSAMYLCASSPSRQGANIQYFGAGTRLSVL.

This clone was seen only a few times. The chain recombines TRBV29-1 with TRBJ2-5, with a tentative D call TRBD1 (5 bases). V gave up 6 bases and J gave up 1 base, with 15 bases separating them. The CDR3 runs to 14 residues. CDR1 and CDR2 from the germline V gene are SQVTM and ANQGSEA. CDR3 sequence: CSVHWGVGQETQYF. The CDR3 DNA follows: TGCAGCGTCCACTGGGGCGTGGGCCAAGAGACCCAGTACTTC. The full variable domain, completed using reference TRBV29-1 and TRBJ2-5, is SAVISQKPSRDICQRGTSLTIQCQVDSQVTMMFWYRQQPGQSLTLIATANQGSEATYESGFVIDKFPISRPNLTFSTLTVSNMSPEDSSIYLCSVHWGVGQETQYFGPGTRLLVL.

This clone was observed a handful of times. The CDR3 bases are TGTGCCAGCAGCGTAGTAGCGGATGGTACGCAGTATTTT. Residues: CASSVVADGTQYF. V is TRBV9 and J is TRBJ2-3; D may be TRBD2 (6 bases). The germline gives CDR1 SGDLS, CDR2 YYNGEE. The V end lost 0 bases, the J end lost 8 bases, and 10 bases lay between the germline ends. The CDR3 is made up of 13 amino acids. The whole variable domain, filled in from reference TRBV9 and TRBJ2-3, reads DSGVTQTPKHLITATGQRVTLRCSPRSGDLSVYWYQQSLDQGLQFLIQYYNGEERAKGNILERFSAQQFPDLHSELNLSSLELGDSALYFCASSVVADGTQYFGPGTRLTVL.

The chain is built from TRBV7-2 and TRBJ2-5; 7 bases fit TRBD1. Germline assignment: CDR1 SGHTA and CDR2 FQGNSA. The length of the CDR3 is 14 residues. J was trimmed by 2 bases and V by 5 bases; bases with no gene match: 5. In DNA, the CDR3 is TGTGCCAGCAGCCTGCCGGGACAGCAAGAGACCCAGTACTTC. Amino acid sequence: CASSLPGQQETQYF.

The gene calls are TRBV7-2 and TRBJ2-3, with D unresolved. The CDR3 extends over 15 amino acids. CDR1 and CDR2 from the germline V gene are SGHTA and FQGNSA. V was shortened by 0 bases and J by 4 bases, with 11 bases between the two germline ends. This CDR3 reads CASSLAQYGADTQYF. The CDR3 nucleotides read TGTGCCAGCAGCTTAGCGCAGTATGGCGCAGATACGCAGTATTTT.

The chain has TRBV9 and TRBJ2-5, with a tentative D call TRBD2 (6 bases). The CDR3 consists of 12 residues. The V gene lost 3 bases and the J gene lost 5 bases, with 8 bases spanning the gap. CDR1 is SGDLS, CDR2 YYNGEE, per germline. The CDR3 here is CASSAGGETQYF. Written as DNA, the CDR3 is TGTGCCAGCAGCGCTGGGGGGGAGACCCAGTACTTC.

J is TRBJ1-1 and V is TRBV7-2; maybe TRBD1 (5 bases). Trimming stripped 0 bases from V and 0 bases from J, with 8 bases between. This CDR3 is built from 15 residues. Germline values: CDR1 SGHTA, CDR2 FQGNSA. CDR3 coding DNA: TGTGCCAGCAGCTTAGCGGGCAGGGTGAACACTGAAGCTTTCTTT. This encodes CASSLAGRVNTEAFF. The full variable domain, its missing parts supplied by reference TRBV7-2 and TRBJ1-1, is GAGVSQSPSNKVTEKGKDVELRCDPISGHTALYWYRQSLGQGLEFLIYFQGNSAPDKSGLPSDRFSAERTGGSVSTLTIQRTQQEDSAVYLCASSLAGRVNTEAFFGQGTRLTVV.

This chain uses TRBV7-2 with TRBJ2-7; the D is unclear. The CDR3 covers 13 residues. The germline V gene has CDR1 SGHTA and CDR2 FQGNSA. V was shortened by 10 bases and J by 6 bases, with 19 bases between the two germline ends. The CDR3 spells CATSIAPGGEQYF. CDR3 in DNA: TGTGCCACGTCGATAGCCCCGGGTGGCGAGCAGTACTTC.

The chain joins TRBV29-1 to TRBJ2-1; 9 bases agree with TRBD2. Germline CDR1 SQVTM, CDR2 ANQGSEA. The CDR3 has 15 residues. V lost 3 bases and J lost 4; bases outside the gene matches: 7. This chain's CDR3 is CSVDRAGGLYNEQFF. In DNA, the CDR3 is TGCAGCGTTGACCGAGCGGGGGGACTTTACAATGAGCAGTTCTTC.

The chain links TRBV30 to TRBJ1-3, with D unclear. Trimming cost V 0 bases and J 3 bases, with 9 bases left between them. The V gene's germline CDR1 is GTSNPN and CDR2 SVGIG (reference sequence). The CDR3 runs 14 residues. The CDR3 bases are TGTGCCTGGAGTGTACTGGGGAGTGGAAACACCATATATTTT. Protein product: CAWSVLGSGNTIYF.

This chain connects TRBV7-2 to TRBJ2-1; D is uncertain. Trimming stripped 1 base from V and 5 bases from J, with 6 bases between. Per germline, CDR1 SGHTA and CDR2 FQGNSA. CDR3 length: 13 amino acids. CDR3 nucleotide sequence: TGTGCCAGCAGCTTAGGGATAGACAATGAGCAGTTCTTC. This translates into CASSLGIDNEQFF.

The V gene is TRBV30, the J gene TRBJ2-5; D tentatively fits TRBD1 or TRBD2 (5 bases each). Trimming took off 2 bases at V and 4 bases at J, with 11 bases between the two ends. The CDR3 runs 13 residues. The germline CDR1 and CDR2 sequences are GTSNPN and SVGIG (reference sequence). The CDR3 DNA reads TGTGCCTGGAGTCCCGGGACGAGAGAGACCCAGTACTTC. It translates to CAWSPGTRETQYF.

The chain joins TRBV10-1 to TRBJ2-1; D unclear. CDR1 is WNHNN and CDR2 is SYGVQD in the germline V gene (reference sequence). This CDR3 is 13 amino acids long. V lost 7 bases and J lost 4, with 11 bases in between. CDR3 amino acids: CASNPGPYNEQFF. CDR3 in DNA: TGCGCCAGCAACCCAGGACCGTACAATGAGCAGTTCTTC.

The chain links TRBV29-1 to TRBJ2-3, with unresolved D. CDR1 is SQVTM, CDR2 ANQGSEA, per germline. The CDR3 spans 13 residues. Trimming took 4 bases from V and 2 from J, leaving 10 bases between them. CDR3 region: CSVGSQTTDTQYF. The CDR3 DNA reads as TGCAGCGTTGGATCCCAGACCACAGATACGCAGTATTTT.

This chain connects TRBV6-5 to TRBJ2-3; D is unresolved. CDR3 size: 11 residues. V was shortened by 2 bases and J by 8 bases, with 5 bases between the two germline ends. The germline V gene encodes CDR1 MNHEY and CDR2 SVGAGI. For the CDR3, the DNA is TGTGCCAGCAGTTACCATGGTACGCAGTATTTT. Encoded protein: CASSYHGTQYF.

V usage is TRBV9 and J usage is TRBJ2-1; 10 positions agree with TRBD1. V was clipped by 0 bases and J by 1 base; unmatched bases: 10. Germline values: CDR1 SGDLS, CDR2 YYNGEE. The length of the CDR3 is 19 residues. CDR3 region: CASSVVSLWTGGSYNEQFF. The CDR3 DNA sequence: TGTGCCAGCAGCGTAGTATCTCTTTGGACAGGGGGATCCTACAATGAGCAGTTCTTC.

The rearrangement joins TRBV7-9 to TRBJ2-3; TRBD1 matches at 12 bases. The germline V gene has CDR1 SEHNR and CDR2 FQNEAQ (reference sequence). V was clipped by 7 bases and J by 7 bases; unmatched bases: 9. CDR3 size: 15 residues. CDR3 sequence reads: CASIMGTGGSYTQYF. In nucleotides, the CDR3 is TGTGCCAGCATCATGGGGACAGGGGGCTCTTATACGCAGTATTTT.

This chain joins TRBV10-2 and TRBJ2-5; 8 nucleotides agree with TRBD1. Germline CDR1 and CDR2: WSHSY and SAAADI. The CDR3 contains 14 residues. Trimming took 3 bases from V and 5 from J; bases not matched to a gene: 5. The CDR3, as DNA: TGCGCCAGCAGTGAAATACAGGGGGGCGAGACCCAGTACTTC. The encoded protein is CASSEIQGGETQYF.

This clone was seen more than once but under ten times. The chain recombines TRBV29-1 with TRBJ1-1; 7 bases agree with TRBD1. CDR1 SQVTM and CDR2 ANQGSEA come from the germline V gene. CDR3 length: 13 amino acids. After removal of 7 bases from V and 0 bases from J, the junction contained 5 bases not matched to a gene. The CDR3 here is CSDTTGMNTEAFF. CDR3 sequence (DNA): TGCAGCGACACGACAGGGATGAACACTGAAGCTTTCTTT.